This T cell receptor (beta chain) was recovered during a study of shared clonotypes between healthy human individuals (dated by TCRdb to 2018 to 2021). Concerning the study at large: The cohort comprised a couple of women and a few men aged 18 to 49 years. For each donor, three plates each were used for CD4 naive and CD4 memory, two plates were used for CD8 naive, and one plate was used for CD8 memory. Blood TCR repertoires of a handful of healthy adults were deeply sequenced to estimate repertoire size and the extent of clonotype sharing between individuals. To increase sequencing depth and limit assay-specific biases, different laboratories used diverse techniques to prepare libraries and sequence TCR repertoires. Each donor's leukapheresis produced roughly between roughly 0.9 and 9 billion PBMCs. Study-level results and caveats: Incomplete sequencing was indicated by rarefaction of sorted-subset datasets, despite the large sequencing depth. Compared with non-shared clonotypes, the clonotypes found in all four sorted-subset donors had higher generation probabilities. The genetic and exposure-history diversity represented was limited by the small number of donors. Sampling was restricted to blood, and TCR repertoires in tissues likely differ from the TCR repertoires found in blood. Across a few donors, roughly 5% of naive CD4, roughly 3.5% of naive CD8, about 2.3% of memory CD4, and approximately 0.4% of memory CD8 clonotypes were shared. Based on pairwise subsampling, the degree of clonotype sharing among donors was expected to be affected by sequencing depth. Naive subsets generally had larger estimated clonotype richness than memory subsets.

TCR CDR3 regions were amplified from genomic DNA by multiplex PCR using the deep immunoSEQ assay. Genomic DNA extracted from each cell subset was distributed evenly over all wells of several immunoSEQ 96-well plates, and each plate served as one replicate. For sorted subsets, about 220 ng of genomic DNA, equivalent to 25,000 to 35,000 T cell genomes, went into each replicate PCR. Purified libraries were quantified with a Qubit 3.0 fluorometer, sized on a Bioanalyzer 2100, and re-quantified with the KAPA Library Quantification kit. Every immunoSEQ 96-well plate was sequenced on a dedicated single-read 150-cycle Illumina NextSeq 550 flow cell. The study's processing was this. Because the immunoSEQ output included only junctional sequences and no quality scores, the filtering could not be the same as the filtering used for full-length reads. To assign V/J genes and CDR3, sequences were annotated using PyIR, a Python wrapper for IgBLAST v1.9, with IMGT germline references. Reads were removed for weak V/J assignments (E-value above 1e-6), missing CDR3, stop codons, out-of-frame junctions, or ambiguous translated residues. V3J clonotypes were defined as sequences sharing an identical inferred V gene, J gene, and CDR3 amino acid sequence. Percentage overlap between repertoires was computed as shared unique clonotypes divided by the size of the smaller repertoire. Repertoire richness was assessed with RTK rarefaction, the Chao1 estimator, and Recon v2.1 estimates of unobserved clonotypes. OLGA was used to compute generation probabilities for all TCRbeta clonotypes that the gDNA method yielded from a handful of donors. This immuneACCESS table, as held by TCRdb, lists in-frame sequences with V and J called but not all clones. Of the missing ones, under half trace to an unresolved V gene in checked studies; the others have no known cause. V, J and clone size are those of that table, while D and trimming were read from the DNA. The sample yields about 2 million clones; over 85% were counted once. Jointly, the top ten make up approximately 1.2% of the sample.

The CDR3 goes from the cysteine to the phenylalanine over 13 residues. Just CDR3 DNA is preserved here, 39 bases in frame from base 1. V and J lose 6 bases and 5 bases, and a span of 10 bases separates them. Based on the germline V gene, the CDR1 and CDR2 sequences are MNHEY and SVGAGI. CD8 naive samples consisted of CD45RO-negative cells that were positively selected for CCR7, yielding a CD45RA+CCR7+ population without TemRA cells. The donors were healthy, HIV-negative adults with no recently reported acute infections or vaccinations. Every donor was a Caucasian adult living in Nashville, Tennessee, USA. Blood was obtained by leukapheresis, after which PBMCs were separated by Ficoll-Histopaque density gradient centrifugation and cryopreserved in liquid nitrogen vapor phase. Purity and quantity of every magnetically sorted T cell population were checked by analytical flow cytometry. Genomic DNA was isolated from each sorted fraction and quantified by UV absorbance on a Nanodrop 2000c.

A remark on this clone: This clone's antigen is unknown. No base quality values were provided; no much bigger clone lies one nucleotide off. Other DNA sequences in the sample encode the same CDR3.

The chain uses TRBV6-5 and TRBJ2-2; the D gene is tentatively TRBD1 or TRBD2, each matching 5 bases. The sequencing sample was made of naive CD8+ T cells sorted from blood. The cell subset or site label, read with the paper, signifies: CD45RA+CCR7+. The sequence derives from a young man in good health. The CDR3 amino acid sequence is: CASSLEGTGELFF. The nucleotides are TGTGCCAGCAGCCTAGAGGGGACCGGGGAGCTGTTTTTT.